A selection of T cell receptor beta chains follows, all from one sample in a study of blood T cell repertoires in COVID-19. Sequenced by immunoSEQ multiplex PCR; TCRdb stores in-frame clones only, minus some. The repertoire has about 170,000 clones, 86% of them found once; the top ten carry 5.5% to 8%. The specimen sequenced was peripheral blood. All receptors derive from a man aged 45-65 years with active or convalescent COVID-19. Each CDR3 is given with its conserved first and last residue. Fields, in order: CDR3 length, V gene, J gene, clone size, D gene, CDR3 protein, CDR3 DNA. A D gene is named only where the DNA matches it firmly. Clone size, where shown, is once, few, many, or a class for clones that have expanded.

len: 16; v_gene: TRBV9; j_gene: TRBJ1-4; abundance: NA; d_gene: TRBD1; CDR3aa: CASSPHPGQLEEKLFF; CDR3nt: TGTGCCAGCAGCCCCCACCCGGGACAGCTAGAAGAAAAACTGTTTTTT
len: 16; v_gene: TRBV24-1; j_gene: TRBJ2-1; abundance: NA; d_gene: TRBD1; CDR3aa: CATSDLVDRETHEQFF; CDR3nt: TGTGCCACCAGTGATTTGGTAGACAGGGAGACCCATGAGCAGTTCTTC
len: 17; v_gene: TRBV7-2; j_gene: TRBJ2-3; abundance: NA; d_gene: TRBD2; CDR3aa: CASSPLGTSGRRDTQYF; CDR3nt: TGTGCCAGCAGCCCACTAGGGACTAGCGGGAGGCGAGATACGCAGTATTTT
len: 14; v_gene: TRBV7-9; j_gene: TRBJ2-7; abundance: NA; d_gene: NA; CDR3aa: CASSRAGVSYEQYF; CDR3nt: TGTGCCAGCAGCCGGGCAGGGGTATCCTACGAGCAGTACTTC
len: 14; v_gene: TRBV2; j_gene: TRBJ2-7; abundance: NA; d_gene: TRBD1; CDR3aa: CASGQGAASYEQYF; CDR3nt: TGTGCCAGCGGACAGGGTGCTGCGTCCTACGAGCAGTACTTC
len: 14; v_gene: TRBV25-1; j_gene: TRBJ1-2; abundance: NA; d_gene: NA; CDR3aa: CASSEQKGSYGYTF; CDR3nt: TGTGCCAGCAGTGAACAGAAGGGGTCCTATGGCTACACCTTC
len: 15; v_gene: TRBV5-1; j_gene: TRBJ1-1; abundance: NA; d_gene: NA; CDR3aa: CASSSRGPLNTEAFF; CDR3nt: TGCGCCAGCAGCTCCAGGGGCCCCCTGAACACTGAAGCTTTCTTT
len: 15; v_gene: TRBV5-6; j_gene: TRBJ2-1; abundance: NA; d_gene: TRBD1; CDR3aa: CASTEGQDTYNEQFF; CDR3nt: TGTGCCAGCACCGAGGGACAGGACACTTACAATGAGCAGTTCTTC
len: 15; v_gene: TRBV6-5; j_gene: TRBJ2-3; abundance: NA; d_gene: TRBD1; CDR3aa: CASRRGRWSTDTQYF; CDR3nt: TGTGCCAGCAGGAGGGGGCGATGGAGCACAGATACGCAGTATTTT
len: 14; v_gene: TRBV13; j_gene: TRBJ2-5; abundance: NA; d_gene: NA; CDR3aa: CASSLTGNQETQYF; CDR3nt: TGTGCCAGCAGCTTAACCGGGAACCAAGAGACCCAGTACTTC
len: 16; v_gene: TRBV7-2; j_gene: TRBJ2-5; abundance: NA; d_gene: TRBD2; CDR3aa: CASSLAQRGGRETQYF; CDR3nt: TGTGCCAGCAGCTTAGCGCAGCGGGGGGGCCGGGAGACCCAGTACTTC
len: 13; v_gene: TRBV18; j_gene: TRBJ2-7; abundance: few; d_gene: TRBD1; CDR3aa: CASSRGQGPEQYF; CDR3nt: TGTGCCAGCTCACGAGGACAGGGCCCCGAGCAGTACTTC
len: 15; v_gene: TRBV2; j_gene: TRBJ1-6; abundance: few; d_gene: TRBD1; CDR3aa: CASRGRQGGNSPLHF; CDR3nt: TGTGCCAGCAGGGGGAGACAGGGTGGTAATTCACCCCTCCACTTT
len: 16; v_gene: TRBV11-3; j_gene: TRBJ2-2; abundance: NA; d_gene: TRBD1; CDR3aa: CASSPTQGANTGELFF; CDR3nt: TGTGCCAGCAGCCCAACCCAGGGGGCAAACACCGGGGAGCTGTTTTTT